The rows below give T cell receptor beta chains drawn from one sample of a study of T cell responses to AZD1222 COVID-19 vaccine. Using immunoSEQ multiplex PCR, the repertoire was profiled, and TCRdb retains in-frame clones only, with some absent. The top ten hold 4.5% to 5% of the sample, which has about 99,000 clones, over 90% seen once. The source material was peripheral blood, sampled on day 0 of AZD1222 vaccination. Receptors originate from an adult in good health. Both conserved end residues are part of each CDR3. Each record gives: J gene, V gene, D gene, clone size, CDR3 protein, CDR3 DNA. A D gene is named only where the DNA matches it firmly. Expanded clones get a size class; other rows say once, few or many, or leave the size out.

TRBJ2-7 TRBV4-3 TRBD1 . CASSQVERTGFPYEQYF TGCGCCAGCAGCCAGGTCGAGAGGACAGGGTTTCCCTACGAGCAGTACTTC
TRBJ2-7 TRBV4-1 TRBD2 . CASSHINPGLAEYEQYF TGCGCCAGCAGCCACATCAACCCGGGACTAGCGGAATACGAGCAGTACTTC
TRBJ2-3 TRBV24-1 . few CATSDSKVGTQYF TGTGCCACCAGTGATTCTAAGGTAGGTACGCAGTATTTT
TRBJ2-7 TRBV28 . . CASSFNLREQYF TGTGCCAGCAGTTTTAATTTAAGGGAGCAGTACTTC
TRBJ1-2 TRBV30 . once CAWSRDRGYTF TGTGCCTGGAGTCGAGACAGAGGCTACACCTTC
TRBJ2-7 TRBV29-1 . . CSVEDPSSYEQYF TGCAGCGTTGAAGATCCAAGTTCCTACGAGCAGTACTTC
TRBJ2-7 TRBV5-4 . . CASSPGWTTSYEQYF TGTGCCAGCAGCCCGGGATGGACTACTTCCTACGAGCAGTACTTC
TRBJ2-4 TRBV11-1 . . CASSLRPLAGIQYF TGTGCCAGCAGCTTAAGACCCTTAGCCGGCATTCAGTACTTC
TRBJ2-1 TRBV2 TRBD2 . CASSEGLATYNEQFF TGTGCCAGCAGTGAGGGACTAGCCACCTACAATGAGCAGTTCTTC
TRBJ1-5 TRBV7-2 . . CASSLSGGNQPQHF TGTGCCAGCAGCTTATCAGGGGGCAATCAGCCCCAGCATTTT
TRBJ2-1 TRBV7-2 . . CASSWNRGSYNEQFF TGTGCCAGCAGCTGGAACCGGGGCTCCTACAATGAGCAGTTCTTC
TRBJ2-1 TRBV2 TRBD2 . CASSGGRSSYNEQFF TGTGCCAGCAGTGGCGGGAGAAGCTCCTACAATGAGCAGTTCTTC
TRBJ1-2 TRBV19 . . CASSIDGRGYGYTF TGTGCCAGTAGTATAGATGGCAGGGGATATGGCTACACCTTC
TRBJ2-2 TRBV2 . . CASSENGVTGELFF TGTGCCAGCAGTGAAAATGGGGTTACCGGGGAGCTGTTTTTT
TRBJ2-7 TRBV6-2/TRBV6-3 . . CASTPLGVRGEQYF TGTGCCAGTACCCCTCTTGGAGTGAGGGGCGAGCAGTACTTC
TRBJ2-1 TRBV14 TRBD1 . CASSQPTRTGIYEQFF TGTGCCAGCAGCCAACCTACGCGGACAGGGATCTATGAGCAGTTCTTC
TRBJ2-7 TRBV21-1 . once CASSTRHRLYEQYF TGTGCCAGCAGCACCCGACATCGTCTTTACGAGCAGTACTTC
TRBJ1-5 TRBV18 . . CASSPGSGQPQHF TGTGCCAGCTCACCGGGGTCCGGTCAGCCCCAGCATTTT
TRBJ2-3 TRBV9 TRBD1 . CASSYRGQGSTDTQYF TGTGCCAGCAGCTACCGGGGACAGGGAAGCACAGATACGCAGTATTTT
TRBJ1-2 TRBV11-2 TRBD1 . CASSSRPDRDSLNYGYTF TGTGCCAGCAGCAGTAGGCCTGACAGGGATAGCCTTAACTATGGCTACACCTTC
TRBJ2-4 TRBV7-2 . . CASSLAARGAKNIQYF TGTGCCAGCAGCTTAGCGGCTAGAGGAGCCAAAAACATTCAGTACTTC
TRBJ1-1 TRBV9 TRBD1 . CASSVGGTGGTEAFF TGTGCCAGCAGCGTAGGCGGGACAGGCGGGACAGAAGCTTTCTTT
TRBJ1-1 TRBV7-8 . . CASSPGTNTEAFF TGTGCCAGCAGCCCCGGGACGAACACTGAAGCTTTCTTT
TRBJ1-5 TRBV20-1 TRBD1 . CSASHGTGNGQPQHF TGCAGTGCTAGTCACGGGACAGGGAACGGTCAGCCCCAGCATTTT
TRBJ2-3 TRBV18 . . CASSVDRQRDTQYF TGTGCCAGCTCAGTCGACCGGCAGAGAGATACGCAGTATTTT
TRBJ1-2 TRBV14 TRBD1 . CASSQAYDRGYGYTF TGTGCCAGCAGCCAAGCGTACGACAGGGGTTATGGCTACACCTTC
TRBJ1-4 TRBV30 . . CAWSGGTLDEKLFF TGTGCCTGGAGTGGGGGCACCCTCGATGAAAAACTGTTTTTT
TRBJ1-3 TRBV24-1 . . CATSAGSGNTIYF TGTGCCACCAGTGCAGGTTCAGGAAACACCATATATTTT
TRBJ2-1 TRBV14 TRBD2 . CASSPSGRQYNEQFF TGTGCCAGCAGCCCTAGCGGGAGGCAATACAATGAGCAGTTCTTC
TRBJ1-3 TRBV30 TRBD1 . CAWSPTGGFSGNTIYF TGTGCCTGGAGTCCTACAGGGGGCTTCTCTGGAAACACCATATATTTT
TRBJ2-2 TRBV19 TRBD1 . CASRSTGSNTGELFF TGTGCCAGTAGATCGACAGGGTCGAACACCGGGGAGCTGTTTTTT
TRBJ2-7 TRBV5-1 . . CASSFDPEGSYEQYF TGCGCCAGCAGCTTTGACCCTGAGGGATCCTACGAGCAGTACTTC
TRBJ1-4 TRBV30 . . CAWSPPTADEKLFF TGTGCCTGGAGCCCGCCAACTGCGGATGAAAAACTGTTTTTT
TRBJ1-5 TRBV7-9 . . CASRHRPGLGQPQHF TGTGCCAGCCGTCACCGACCAGGTCTCGGTCAGCCCCAGCATTTT
TRBJ1-2 TRBV5-1 . . CASSLGGAGTLDGYTF TGCGCCAGCAGCTTGGGAGGGGCCGGGACACTCGATGGCTACACCTTC
TRBJ2-3 TRBV5-1 TRBD2 . CASSPTSGGTDTQYF TGCGCCAGCAGCCCGACTAGCGGTGGCACAGATACGCAGTATTTT
TRBJ1-2 TRBV18 . . CASSPRSGAFNYGYTF TGTGCCAGCTCACCAAGGTCAGGGGCTTTTAACTATGGCTACACCTTC